This note documents a single T cell receptor beta chain sequence. What it binds is not known. This likely comes from a read error, as the CDR3 has no conserved phenylalanine or tryptophan at its end. RNA transcripts provided the source from which TCR beta CDR3 regions were amplified. TCR CDR3 regions were first amplified by RT-PCR with HTBI primers. TCRdb redid the calling of the multiplex PCR reads with MiXCR, one entry per CDR3 protein. This table holds 350,000 to 450,000 distinct CDR3 sequences, over 12% found once. Used for diagnoses were clinical symptoms, serum thyroxine and TRAb, thyroid ultrasound and orbital computed tomography. The source of the sample is a study of T cells in Graves' hyperthyroidism and ophthalmopathy. V was cut by 2 bases and J by 5 bases, with 19 bases left in between. Germline CDR1 and CDR2: DFQATT and SNEGSKA (reference sequence). The CDR3 spans 16 residues. Study-wide results and caveats: Blood held most thyroid clonotypes expanded above 0.001 frequency. Patients with ophthalmopathy were separated from those with stable hyperthyroidism by a 13 V-J model.

The sequenced material came from blood. This chain links TRBV20-1 with TRBJ2-1; no clear D gene. This receptor was obtained from a man aged 45-65 years with Graves' ophthalmopathy. The chain's CDR3 is CSARSTFRQQNNEQFL. In nucleotides, the CDR3 is TGCAGTGCTAGATCCACCTTTAGACAACAAAACAATGAGCAGTTCCTC.